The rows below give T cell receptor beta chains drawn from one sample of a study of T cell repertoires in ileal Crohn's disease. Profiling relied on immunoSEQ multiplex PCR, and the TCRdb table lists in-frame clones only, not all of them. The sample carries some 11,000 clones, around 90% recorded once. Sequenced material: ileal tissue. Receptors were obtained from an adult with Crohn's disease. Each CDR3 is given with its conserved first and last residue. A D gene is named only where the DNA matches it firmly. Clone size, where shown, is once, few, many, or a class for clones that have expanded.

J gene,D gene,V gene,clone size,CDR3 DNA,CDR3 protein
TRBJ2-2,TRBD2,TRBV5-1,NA,TGCGCCAGCACCGATAGCGGGAGAAACACCGGGGAGCTGTTTTTT,CASTDSGRNTGELFF
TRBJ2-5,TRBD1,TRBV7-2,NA,TGTGCCAGCAGCCCCGACAGGGGCATGATGAAGACCCAGTACTTC,CASSPDRGMMKTQYF
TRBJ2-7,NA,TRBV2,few,TGTGCCAGCGGAAGACTAGGTGCGGGGTACGAGCAGTACTTC,CASGRLGAGYEQYF
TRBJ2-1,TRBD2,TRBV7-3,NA,TGTGCCAGCAGCTTCAGCGGGAGGCGAGGGAATGAGCAGTTCTTC,CASSFSGRRGNEQFF
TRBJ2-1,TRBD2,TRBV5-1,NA,TGCGCCAGCAGCTTGGGGGGGACTAGCGGCTACAATGAGCAGTTCTTC,CASSLGGTSGYNEQFF
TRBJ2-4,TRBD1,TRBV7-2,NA,TGTGCCAGCAGCTTGACTGCCGGGACAGCCCAAAACATTCAGTACTTC,CASSLTAGTAQNIQYF
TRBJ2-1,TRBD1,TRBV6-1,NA,TGTGCCAGCAGTGTAGGTCGCGACAGGGGGTTCGTGGGTGAGCAGTTCTTC,CASSVGRDRGFVGEQFF
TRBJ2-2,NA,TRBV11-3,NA,TGTGCCAGCAGTACAGGGAACACCGGGGAGCTGTTTTTT,CASSTGNTGELFF
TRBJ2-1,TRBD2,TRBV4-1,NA,TGCGCCAGCAGCAGCGGGATCTCCAATGAGCAGTTCTTC,CASSSGISNEQFF
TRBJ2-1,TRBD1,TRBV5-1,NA,TGCGCCAGCAGCTTTTCGGGACAGGCATCCTACAATGAGCAGTTCTTC,CASSFSGQASYNEQFF
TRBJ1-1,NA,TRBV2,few,TGTGCCAGCAGTGAAGTAAGGTCCGGAGGTGAAGCTTTCTTT,CASSEVRSGGEAFF
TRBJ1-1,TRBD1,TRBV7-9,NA,TGTGCCAGCAGGAAGGGGGACAGTCCGAACACTGAAGCTTTCTTT,CASRKGDSPNTEAFF
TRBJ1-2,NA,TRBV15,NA,TGTGCCACCAGCAGGGCCGCAGGGAACTATGGCTACACCTTC,CATSRAAGNYGYTF
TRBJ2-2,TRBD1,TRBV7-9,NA,TGTGCCAGCAGCTCCAGGGGGAGTCAGAACACCGGGGAGCTGTTTTTT,CASSSRGSQNTGELFF
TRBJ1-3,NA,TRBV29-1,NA,TGCAGCGTTCCAGGCCGTGGAAACACCATATATTTT,CSVPGRGNTIYF
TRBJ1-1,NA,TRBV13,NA,TGTGCCAGCAGCTCCTTTCAGGTTCGCGTGACTGAAGCTTTCTTT,CASSSFQVRVTEAFF
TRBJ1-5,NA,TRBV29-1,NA,TGCAGCGTCCTGACAGCCTGGGAAGGGCCCCAGCATTTT,CSVLTAWEGPQHF
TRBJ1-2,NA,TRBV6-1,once,TGTGCCAGCAGGGAGGGAGGACAAATCTATGGCTACACCTTC,CASREGGQIYGYTF
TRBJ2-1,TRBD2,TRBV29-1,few,TGCAGCGTTGCGGCTAGCGGGAGTAGCGGTGAGCAGTTCTTC,CSVAASGSSGEQFF
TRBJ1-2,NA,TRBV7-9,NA,TGTGCCAGCAGCTTAGCGCAAGGGGCGGCCTATGGCTACACCTTC,CASSLAQGAAYGYTF
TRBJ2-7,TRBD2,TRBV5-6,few,TGTGCCAGCAGCTACTCCCGAGGACTAGCGGGAGGGCCCATGGACTTC,CASSYSRGLAGGPMDF
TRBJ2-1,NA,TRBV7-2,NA,TGTGCCAGCAGCTTAGCGGGACTCAGCTACAATGAGCAGTTCTTC,CASSLAGLSYNEQFF
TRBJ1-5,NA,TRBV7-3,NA,TGTGCCAGCAGCTTCCCTGTGTTCTATAGCAATCAGCCCCAGCATTTT,CASSFPVFYSNQPQHF
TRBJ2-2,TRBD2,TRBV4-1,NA,TGCGCCAGCAGCCAACCCGGGACTAGCGGGAGATACACCGGGGAGCTGTTTTTT,CASSQPGTSGRYTGELFF
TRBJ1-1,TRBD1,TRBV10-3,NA,TGTGCCACCCAGGACAGGGGAGACACTGAAGCTTTCTTT,CATQDRGDTEAFF
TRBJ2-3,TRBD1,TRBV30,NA,TGTGCCTGGAGCTTAGACAGGGGCCGCACAGATACGCAGTATTTT,CAWSLDRGRTDTQYF
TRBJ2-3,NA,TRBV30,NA,TGTGCCTGGAGTGTGAGAGGACCAGATACGCAGTATTTT,CAWSVRGPDTQYF
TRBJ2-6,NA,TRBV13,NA,TGTGCCAGCAGCCTCTCCCACCGGGGCACTGGGGCCAACGTCCTGACTTTC,CASSLSHRGTGANVLTF
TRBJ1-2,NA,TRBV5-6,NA,TGTGCCAGCAGCCCCCAGGACAACTTTTATGGCTACACCTTC,CASSPQDNFYGYTF
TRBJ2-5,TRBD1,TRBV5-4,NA,TGTGCCAGCAGCGTGCCAACAGGGGGAGAGACCCAGTACTTC,CASSVPTGGETQYF
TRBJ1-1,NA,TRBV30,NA,TGTGCCTGGAGTGTTTCTTGGAGGGAAAAAGCTTTCTTT,CAWSVSWREKAFF
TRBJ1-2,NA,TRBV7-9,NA,TGTGCCAGCAGCTTAGCGCGGGACCGACATAGCTTC,CASSLARDRHSF
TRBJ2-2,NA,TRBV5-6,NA,TGTGCCAGCAGCTTGGGAACACTAGGAAGGGTGGCCGGGGAGCTGTTTTTT,CASSLGTLGRVAGELFF
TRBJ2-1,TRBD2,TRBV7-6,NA,TGTGCCAGCAGCTTCCGTAGACTAGCGGGACTTATCAATGAGCAGTTCTTC,CASSFRRLAGLINEQFF
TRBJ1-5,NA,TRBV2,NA,TGTGCCAGCAAAGGTTCAGGTGGGGGTCAGCCCCAGCATTTT,CASKGSGGGQPQHF
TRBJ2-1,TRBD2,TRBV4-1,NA,TGCGCCAGCAGCCCCCTAACCCGGGGACTAGCGGGAGCCTCCTACAATGAGCAGTTCTTC,CASSPLTRGLAGASYNEQFF
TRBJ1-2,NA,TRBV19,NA,TGTGCCAGTAAAGGAGCCGCCGGGGAAGGCTACACCTTC,CASKGAAGEGYTF
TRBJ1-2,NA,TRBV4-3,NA,TGCGCCAGCAGCCAAGAAGGGGGCTATGGCTACACCTTC,CASSQEGGYGYTF
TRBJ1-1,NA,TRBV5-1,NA,TGCGCCAGCAGCCAGTCTGGAACTGAAGCTTTCTTT,CASSQSGTEAFF
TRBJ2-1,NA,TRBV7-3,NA,TGTGCCAGCAGCCCGAGTGCGGGTTCCTACAATGAGCAGTTCTTC,CASSPSAGSYNEQFF
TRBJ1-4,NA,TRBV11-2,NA,TGTGCCAGCAGCTACCGGGACACTAGACTGTTTTTT,CASSYRDTRLFF
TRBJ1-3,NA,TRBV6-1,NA,TGTGCCAGCACCCGAGAAGCGGGCTCTGGAAACACCATATATTTT,CASTREAGSGNTIYF
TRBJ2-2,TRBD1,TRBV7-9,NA,TGTGCCAGCAGCGGGTGGACAGGGGGCACCGGGGAGCTGTTTTTT,CASSGWTGGTGELFF
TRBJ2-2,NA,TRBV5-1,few,TGCGCCAGCAGCTTTAGCAACGCGAACACCGGGGAGCTGTTTTTT,CASSFSNANTGELFF
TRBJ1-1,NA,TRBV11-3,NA,TGTGCCAGCAGCTTAAGAGGGATCACTGAAGCTTTCTTT,CASSLRGITEAFF
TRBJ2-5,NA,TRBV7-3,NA,TGTGCCAGCAGCCGCGGCCGTAGAGAGACCCAGTACTTC,CASSRGRRETQYF
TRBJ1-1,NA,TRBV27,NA,TGTGCCAGCACCAAGGGGGGGGCACCGAACACTGAAGCTTTCTTT,CASTKGGAPNTEAFF
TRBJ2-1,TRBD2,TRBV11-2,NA,TGTGCCAGCAGCACTACTAGCGGACGGACCCACAATGAGCAGTTCTTC,CASSTTSGRTHNEQFF
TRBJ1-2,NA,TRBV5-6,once,TGTGCCAGCAGCTTGGGTTCCCTACGGTGGAACTATGGCTACACCTTC,CASSLGSLRWNYGYTF
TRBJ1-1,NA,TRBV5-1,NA,TGCGCCAGCAGCTCCCCCCTGGGGGGCCCAGGGAGGTGGAACACTGAAGCTTTCTTT,CASSSPLGGPGRWNTEAFF
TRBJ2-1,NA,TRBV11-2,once,TGTGCCAGCAGCGTAAGGGGGGGCCTACCCTACAATGAGCAGTTCTTC,CASSVRGGLPYNEQFF
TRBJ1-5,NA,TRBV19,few,TGTGCCAGTAGTATAGTGGAGGGGTATCAGCCCCAGCATTTT,CASSIVEGYQPQHF
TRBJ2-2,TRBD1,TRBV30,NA,TGTGCCTGGAGTGTACGGGGACAGGGAATCGGGGAGCTGTTTTTT,CAWSVRGQGIGELFF
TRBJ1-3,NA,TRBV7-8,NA,TGTGCCAGCAGCTTTTGGGACTCCGGTGGCGGAAACACCATATATTTT,CASSFWDSGGGNTIYF
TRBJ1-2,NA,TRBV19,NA,TGTGCCAGTACGAGTCGCTTAGGGGGGACAATTCGGGGCTACACCTTC,CASTSRLGGTIRGYTF
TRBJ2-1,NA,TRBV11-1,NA,TGTGCCAGCAGCTTTTTACAGGGTAATGAGCAGTTCTTC,CASSFLQGNEQFF
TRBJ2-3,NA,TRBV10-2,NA,TGCGCCACCAGCCTAATGGGCACAGATACGCAGTATTTT,CATSLMGTDTQYF
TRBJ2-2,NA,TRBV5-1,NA,TGCGCCAGCAGCTTGGGGGGTGACACCGGGGAGCTGTTTTTT,CASSLGGDTGELFF
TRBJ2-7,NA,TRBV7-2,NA,TGTGCCAGCAGCCCCGGACGGGTTACCTACGAGCAGTACTTC,CASSPGRVTYEQYF